The clone carrying this TCR beta chain has a handful of counts. The sample belongs to a study of cytomegalovirus exposure and HLA in healthy donors. PCR used 60 Vbeta primers and 13 Jbeta primers. Method: immunoSEQ multiplex PCR; TCRdb's copy keeps in-frame clones and lacks some. The repertoire holds a few hundred thousand clones, with about 80% as singletons. The sequenced material came from PBMCs. The clonotype comes from a girl aged 2 to 10 in good health and CMV-seronegative.

CDR3 amino acids: CASSLARETTDTQYF. In DNA form, the CDR3 reads TGTGCCAGCAGTTTAGCCAGGGAAACCACAGATACGCAGTATTTT. The V call is TRBV27, the J call TRBJ2-3; TRBD1 might be the D (5 bases). Germline V CDR1 and CDR2: MNHEY, SMNVEV (reference sequence). This CDR3 has 15 amino acids. The V and J ends lost 2 bases and 2 bases respectively, with 11 bases between them.